The 17 T cell receptor beta chains below come from one sample, sequenced in a study of radiotherapy plus CTLA-4 blockade in lung cancer. Profiled with immunoSEQ multiplex PCR; TCRdb holds only in-frame clones, not every one. The table has roughly 69,000 clones, 70% to 80% seen once. The material sequenced was peripheral blood, taken from a patient treated with radiotherapy plus ipilimumab. All receptors derive from a human donor with non-small cell lung cancer whose response to radiotherapy plus ipilimumab could not be evaluated. Some clones in this sample may be carry-over from other donors' samples.

This clone was counted a few times. The chain is built from TRBV6-6 and TRBJ2-7; 8 bases match TRBD1. Germline V gene data show CDR1 as MNHNY and CDR2 as SVGAGI (reference sequence). J lost 4 bases, V lost 2 bases, and 7 bases had no gene match. The CDR3 is made up of 15 amino acids. CDR3 loop: CASSYQTGAGYEQYF. The CDR3, as DNA: TGTGCCAGCAGTTACCAGACAGGGGCTGGGTACGAGCAGTACTTC.

This rearrangement joins TRBV7-9 to TRBJ2-5; 8 bases agree with TRBD2. The CDR3 runs to 13 residues. V gave up 5 bases and J gave up 3 bases; unmatched junction bases: 2. Looked up from germline, CDR1 is SEHNR and CDR2 is FQNEAQ (reference sequence). The chain's CDR3 is CASSLLAEETQYF. The CDR3, as DNA: TGTGCCAGCAGCCTACTAGCGGAAGAGACCCAGTACTTC. The variable domain in full, completed from reference TRBV7-9 and TRBJ2-5, reads DTGVSQNPRHKITKRGQNVTFRCDPISEHNRLYWYRQTLGQGPEFLTYFQNEAQLEKSRLLSDRFSAERPKGSFSTLEIQRTEQGDSAMYLCASSLLAEETQYFGPGTRLLVL.

The gene calls are TRBV28 and TRBJ1-1; tentatively, D is TRBD1 (6 bases). V gave up 4 bases and J gave up 1 base, with 10 bases separating them. The CDR3 has 14 amino acids. Germline V gene sequence: CDR1 MDHEN, CDR2 SYDVKM. The CDR3 spells CASSWGHSNTEAFF. CDR3 DNA: TGTGCCAGCAGTTGGGGACATTCGAACACTGAAGCTTTCTTT.

V gene TRBV29-1 combines with J gene TRBJ2-3; D perhaps matches TRBD2 (7 bases). V was clipped by 7 bases and J by 5 bases, with 19 bases between them. The V gene's germline CDR1 is SQVTM and CDR2 ANQGSEA. This CDR3 contains 14 residues. CDR3 protein: CSAHRGGARDTQYF. The CDR3 bases are TGCAGCGCTCATAGGGGGGGCGCAAGAGATACGCAGTATTTT.

The chain uses TRBV7-2 and TRBJ2-7; D unresolved. Deletions cut 2 bases from V and 3 bases from J, with 8 bases between. Germline CDR1 reads SGHTA; CDR2 reads FQGNSA. This CDR3 is built from 13 residues. This CDR3 reads CASSLNGYYEQYF. For the CDR3, the DNA is TGTGCCAGCAGCTTAAACGGGTACTACGAGCAGTACTTC.

This clone has only one observation. V and J are TRBV6-5 and TRBJ2-1; 12 nucleotides line up with TRBD2. Germline V CDR1 and CDR2: MNHEY, SVGAGI. This CDR3 has 13 amino acids. With 6 bases clipped from V and 10 bases from J, the junction kept 4 bases outside the gene matches. The CDR3, as DNA: TGTGCCAGCAGATTTGGGACTAGCGGGGAGCAGTTCTTC. Translation: CASRFGTSGEQFF.

The DNA for the CDR3 is TGCAGCGAATCGGTCGGAGGGACAGATACGCAGTATTTT. It yields the protein CSESVGGTDTQYF. The chain joins TRBV29-1 to TRBJ2-3; D may be TRBD2 (6 bases). The CDR3 runs 13 residues. V gave up 7 bases and J gave up 3 bases, with 14 bases separating them. Germline CDR1 is SQVTM and CDR2 is ANQGSEA.

This clone was found a few times. The sample has other DNA sequences that encode this CDR3 too. The chain is built from TRBV9 and TRBJ2-7; 10 bases fit TRBD1. Germline CDR1 SGDLS, CDR2 YYNGEE. J was trimmed by 1 base and V by 3 bases; bases with no gene match: 1. The CDR3 sequence is 14 residues long. CDR3 sequence (DNA): TGTGCCAGCAGCGCGGACAGGGGGTCCTACGAGCAGTACTTC. As protein: CASSADRGSYEQYF.

V gene TRBV9 combines with J gene TRBJ1-1, with TRBD1 identical over 9 bases. Germline V gives CDR1 SGDLS, CDR2 YYNGEE. CDR3 length: 17 residues. V gave up 4 bases and J gave up 0 bases; unmatched junction bases: 10. CDR3 sequence reads: CASSSPGTGRMNTEAFF. The CDR3 coding sequence is TGTGCCAGCAGCTCCCCCGGGACAGGGAGGATGAACACTGAAGCTTTCTTT.

This rearrangement joins TRBV7-2 to TRBJ1-3, with a possible D match to TRBD1 (6 bases). V was trimmed by 5 bases and J by 3 bases, leaving 11 bases between them. CDR3 length: 14 residues. Germline V lookup: CDR1 SGHTA, CDR2 FQGNSA. The CDR3 reads CASSPQGNGNTIYF. The CDR3, as DNA: TGTGCCAGCAGCCCGCAGGGGAATGGAAACACCATATATTTT. Together with reference TRBV7-2 and TRBJ1-3, the CDR3 gives the full variable domain: GAGVSQSPSNKVTEKGKDVELRCDPISGHTALYWYRQSLGQGLEFLIYFQGNSAPDKSGLPSDRFSAERTGGSVSTLTIQRTQQEDSAVYLCASSPQGNGNTIYFGEGSWLTVV.

The table lists this clone with a count of one. The CDR3 loop is CATLQPQHF. The DNA for the CDR3 is TGTGCCACCTTACAGCCCCAGCATTTT. The chain couples TRBV6-5 to TRBJ1-5; D remains ambiguous. Germline V gene lookup returns CDR1 MNHEY and CDR2 SVGAGI. The CDR3 runs to 9 residues. Trimming cost V 10 bases and J 7 bases, with 5 bases left between them.

There are a few counts of this clone. The chain recombines TRBV4-2 with TRBJ2-2, with D possibly being TRBD2 (6 bases). The CDR3 contains 16 residues. V lost 0 bases and J lost 4, with 12 bases in between. Looked up from germline, CDR1 is LGHNA and CDR2 is YNFKEQ. The CDR3 coding sequence is TGTGCCAGCAGCCAAGATGGAGGGACTGGCACCGGGGAGCTGTTTTTT. It codes for CASSQDGGTGTGELFF.

On this clone itself: The germline gene is not matched at one end of the junction; a read error may be the cause. In the same sample, other DNA sequences code for this CDR3. The V call is TRBV5-1, the J call TRBJ1-6; D is possibly TRBD1 (5 bases). The CDR3 covers 14 residues. Per the germline V gene, CDR1 is SGHRS and CDR2 is YFSETQ. CDR3 region: CASSLEGNNSPLHF. CDR3 DNA sequence: TGCGCCAGCAGCTTGGAGGGGAATAATTCCCCCCTCCACTTT.

The genes are TRBV28 and TRBJ1-2; D call uncertain. Trimming left V 4 bases short and J 2 bases short, with 17 bases between. Germline V gene data show CDR1 as MDHEN and CDR2 as SYDVKM. The CDR3 sequence is 16 residues long. CDR3 coding DNA: TGTGCCAGCAGTTCTGTCGCGGGCACGGCGAACTATGGCTACACCTTC. It yields the protein CASSSVAGTANYGYTF.

The chain carries TRBV28 and TRBJ2-5; 8 bases are a match to TRBD2. The CDR3 is 18 amino acids. The V gene's germline CDR1 is MDHEN and CDR2 SYDVKM. V lost 4 bases and J lost 0; bases outside the gene matches: 13. CDR3: CASSSSNGGVLYQETQYF. The CDR3 DNA sequence: TGTGCCAGCAGTTCGTCTAACGGGGGGGTCCTTTACCAAGAGACCCAGTACTTC.

The chain combines TRBV4-2 with TRBJ2-1, with D possibly matching TRBD2 (6 bases). This CDR3 has 14 amino acids. V shed 1 base and J shed 4 bases, with 8 bases lying between them. The germline V gene has CDR1 LGHNA and CDR2 YNFKEQ. CDR3 sequence: CASSQGSGYNEQFF. The CDR3, as DNA: TGTGCCAGCAGCCAAGGGAGCGGGTACAATGAGCAGTTCTTC.

This clone turned up a few times. The chain joins TRBV19 to TRBJ1-3, with D possibly matching TRBD1 (5 bases). The CDR3 runs 16 residues. Trimming removed 4 bases at V and 1 base at J, with 14 bases between. Germline V CDR1 and CDR2: LNHDA, SQIVND (reference sequence). CDR3: CASSRGTLTSGNTIYF. The CDR3 DNA is TGTGCCAGTAGTAGGGGGACTCTCACTTCTGGAAACACCATATATTTT.